This TCR beta chain is drawn from a study of blood T cell repertoires in COVID-19. This clone was recorded once. Sequenced by immunoSEQ multiplex PCR; TCRdb stores in-frame clones only, minus some. The table lists around 220,000 clones, 85% to 90% of them singletons. The sequence derives from a woman aged 50 to 65 with COVID-19, enrolled during active disease. The sequenced sample consisted of peripheral blood.

CDR3 amino acids: CASSKQAVTTDTQYF. The CDR3 nucleotides are TGTGCCAGCAGCAAACAGGCAGTAACCACAGATACGCAGTATTTT. The gene calls are TRBV21-1 and TRBJ2-3; the D segment call TRBD1 is taken from the table without a DNA check. TRBV21-1 is marked as a pseudogene. There are 15 residues in the CDR3.